The following is a T cell receptor beta chain sequence with its context. Some clones are missing from TCRdb's copy, which holds only in-frame ones; the method was immunoSEQ multiplex PCR. The sample has about 66,000 clones, roughly 90% seen once; the top ten hold approximately 5%. V shed 1 base and J 1 base; nucleotides not matched to a gene: 0. The germline V gene has CDR1 SGHAT and CDR2 FQNNGV. The CDR3 has 14 residues. This entry comes from a study of T cell changes during pregnancy in multiple sclerosis. The chain joins TRBV11-2 to TRBJ2-5, with 7 bases that match TRBD1. The sequence was obtained from a female donor with multiple sclerosis, enrolled in a pregnancy study. Sequencing used CD8+ T cells from peripheral blood mononuclear cells, obtained before pregnancy. The CDR3 DNA reads as TGTGCCAGCAGCTTAGGACAGGGCCAAGAGACCCAGTACTTC. Translating it yields CASSLGQGQETQYF.